This is a list of T cell receptor beta chains from one sample in a study of blood T cell repertoires in COVID-19. TCRdb keeps only in-frame clones here, not all; method: immunoSEQ multiplex PCR. The top ten clones hold 1.5% of a sample with 160,000 or so clones, roughly 80% of them seen once. The sample comprised peripheral blood. Every receptor here comes from a human donor in a cohort sampled during active COVID-19. Each CDR3 is given with its conserved first and last residue. Each record gives: clone size, V gene, CDR3 length, D gene, J gene, CDR3 protein, CDR3 DNA. A D gene is named only where the DNA matches it firmly. Size is stated for part of the rows, as once, few or many counts, or as a class when the clone is expanded.

clone size: .
V gene: TRBV19
CDR3 length: 14
D gene: TRBD1
J gene: TRBJ1-5
CDR3 protein: CASGTGPRVQPQHF
CDR3 DNA: TGTGCCAGCGGGACAGGGCCGAGGGTTCAGCCCCAGCATTTT

clone size: .
V gene: TRBV5-8
CDR3 length: 14
D gene: .
J gene: TRBJ1-4
CDR3 protein: CASSEGGANEKLFF
CDR3 DNA: TGTGCCAGCAGCGAGGGAGGTGCTAATGAAAAACTGTTTTTT

clone size: .
V gene: TRBV7-2
CDR3 length: 17
D gene: TRBD2
J gene: TRBJ2-3
CDR3 protein: CASSLTPAGVGTDTQYF
CDR3 DNA: TGTGCCAGCAGCTTAACCCCAGCGGGAGTGGGCACAGATACGCAGTATTTT

clone size: .
V gene: TRBV19
CDR3 length: 14
D gene: .
J gene: TRBJ1-2
CDR3 protein: CASRSGGLDYGYTF
CDR3 DNA: TGTGCCAGTAGATCTGGAGGACTTGACTATGGCTACACCTTC

clone size: .
V gene: TRBV5-8
CDR3 length: 13
D gene: .
J gene: TRBJ2-2
CDR3 protein: CASSLLVTGELFF
CDR3 DNA: TGTGCCAGCAGCTTGCTCGTCACCGGGGAGCTGTTTTTT

clone size: .
V gene: TRBV27
CDR3 length: 15
D gene: .
J gene: TRBJ2-3
CDR3 protein: CASTIIGSPTDTQYF
CDR3 DNA: TGTGCCAGCACTATTATCGGGAGCCCCACAGATACGCAGTATTTT

clone size: .
V gene: TRBV9
CDR3 length: 14
D gene: .
J gene: TRBJ2-3
CDR3 protein: CASSSPPGTDTQYF
CDR3 DNA: TGTGCCAGCAGCTCCCCCCCGGGTACAGATACGCAGTATTTT

clone size: .
V gene: TRBV2
CDR3 length: 15
D gene: TRBD1
J gene: TRBJ1-5
CDR3 protein: CASSLQGMGNQPQHF
CDR3 DNA: TGTGCCAGCAGTTTACAGGGGATGGGGAATCAGCCCCAGCATTTT

clone size: .
V gene: TRBV5-8
CDR3 length: 14
D gene: TRBD1
J gene: TRBJ1-5
CDR3 protein: CASSGDSRNQPQHF
CDR3 DNA: TGTGCCAGCAGCGGGGACAGTAGGAATCAGCCCCAGCATTTT

clone size: once
V gene: TRBV20-1
CDR3 length: 11
D gene: .
J gene: TRBJ2-1
CDR3 protein: CSATGLDEQFF
CDR3 DNA: TGCAGTGCTACGGGTTTAGATGAGCAGTTCTTC

clone size: .
V gene: TRBV18
CDR3 length: 13
D gene: .
J gene: TRBJ2-7
CDR3 protein: CASSPQGNYEQYF
CDR3 DNA: TGTGCCAGCTCACCACAGGGGAACTACGAGCAGTACTTC

clone size: .
V gene: TRBV18
CDR3 length: 16
D gene: TRBD2
J gene: TRBJ2-7
CDR3 protein: CASSPPWEGSSYEQYF
CDR3 DNA: TGTGCCAGCTCACCACCATGGGAGGGGAGCTCCTACGAGCAGTACTTC

clone size: .
V gene: TRBV10-2
CDR3 length: 12
D gene: .
J gene: TRBJ2-1
CDR3 protein: CASSDGSSPQFF
CDR3 DNA: TGCGCCAGCAGTGACGGCTCTAGTCCCCAGTTCTTC

clone size: .
V gene: TRBV5-6
CDR3 length: 14
D gene: TRBD2
J gene: TRBJ2-5
CDR3 protein: CASSLAGGGETQYF
CDR3 DNA: TGTGCCAGCAGCTTAGCGGGGGGCGGAGAGACCCAGTACTTC

clone size: few
V gene: TRBV28
CDR3 length: 11
D gene: .
J gene: TRBJ2-7
CDR3 protein: CASSSEYEQYF
CDR3 DNA: TGTGCCAGCAGTTCTGAGTACGAGCAGTACTTC

clone size: .
V gene: TRBV7-8
CDR3 length: 14
D gene: .
J gene: TRBJ2-3
CDR3 protein: CASSPRDDTDTQYF
CDR3 DNA: TGTGCCAGCAGCCCGAGGGATGACACAGATACGCAGTATTTT

clone size: few
V gene: TRBV7-9
CDR3 length: 15
D gene: TRBD1
J gene: TRBJ2-7
CDR3 protein: CASSSRGTGASEQYF
CDR3 DNA: TGTGCCAGCAGCTCACGGGGGACAGGGGCATCCGAGCAGTACTTC

clone size: .
V gene: TRBV5-4
CDR3 length: 13
D gene: .
J gene: TRBJ1-2
CDR3 protein: CASSIDSHYGYTF
CDR3 DNA: TGTGCCAGCAGCATTGACAGCCACTATGGCTACACCTTC

clone size: once
V gene: TRBV11-2
CDR3 length: 15
D gene: TRBD1
J gene: TRBJ1-5
CDR3 protein: CASSSRQGGNQPQHF
CDR3 DNA: TGTGCCAGCAGTTCAAGACAGGGAGGCAATCAGCCCCAGCATTTT

clone size: .
V gene: TRBV5-4
CDR3 length: 12
D gene: .
J gene: TRBJ2-1
CDR3 protein: CASSIPGNEQFF
CDR3 DNA: TGTGCCAGCAGCATTCCAGGGAATGAGCAGTTCTTC

clone size: .
V gene: TRBV7-9
CDR3 length: 16
D gene: TRBD2
J gene: TRBJ2-1
CDR3 protein: CASSAEAGVKDNEQFF
CDR3 DNA: TGTGCCAGCAGCGCTGAAGCGGGAGTTAAGGACAATGAGCAGTTCTTC

clone size: .
V gene: TRBV13
CDR3 length: 17
D gene: .
J gene: TRBJ2-1
CDR3 protein: CASSLGAGVSSYNEQFF
CDR3 DNA: TGTGCCAGCAGCTTAGGGGCAGGGGTGAGCTCCTACAATGAGCAGTTCTTC

clone size: .
V gene: TRBV29-1
CDR3 length: 15
D gene: .
J gene: TRBJ1-1
CDR3 protein: CSVEDRWGRRSEAFF
CDR3 DNA: TGCAGCGTTGAAGATCGGTGGGGGCGGCGGAGTGAAGCTTTCTTT

clone size: .
V gene: TRBV10-1
CDR3 length: 13
D gene: TRBD1
J gene: TRBJ2-7
CDR3 protein: CASRPGTGSEQYF
CDR3 DNA: TGCGCCAGCAGGCCCGGGACAGGGTCCGAGCAGTACTTC

clone size: .
V gene: TRBV29-1
CDR3 length: 14
D gene: .
J gene: TRBJ1-5
CDR3 protein: CSVDVAGSNQPQHF
CDR3 DNA: TGCAGCGTTGACGTGGCAGGGAGCAATCAGCCCCAGCATTTT

clone size: .
V gene: TRBV7-2
CDR3 length: 15
D gene: .
J gene: TRBJ1-2
CDR3 protein: CASSQEQGSNYGYTF
CDR3 DNA: TGTGCCAGCAGCCAGGAACAGGGTTCTAACTATGGCTACACCTTC

clone size: .
V gene: TRBV12-3/TRBV12-4
CDR3 length: 12
D gene: .
J gene: TRBJ1-6
CDR3 protein: CASSLSRSPLHF
CDR3 DNA: TGTGCCAGCAGTTTATCGCGTTCACCCCTCCACTTT

clone size: .
V gene: TRBV7-9
CDR3 length: 14
D gene: TRBD2
J gene: TRBJ2-1
CDR3 protein: CASSPLAGGMEQFF
CDR3 DNA: TGTGCCAGCAGCCCCTTGGCGGGAGGGATGGAGCAGTTCTTC

clone size: .
V gene: TRBV19
CDR3 length: 17
D gene: TRBD2
J gene: TRBJ2-1
CDR3 protein: CASSMGLLGGPYNEQFF
CDR3 DNA: TGTGCCAGTAGTATGGGTCTCCTGGGAGGGCCATATAATGAGCAGTTCTTC

clone size: .
V gene: TRBV10-2
CDR3 length: 15
D gene: .
J gene: TRBJ2-7
CDR3 protein: CASSEPPTVVYEQYF
CDR3 DNA: TGCGCCAGCAGTGAGCCCCCGACAGTAGTCTACGAGCAGTACTTC

clone size: .
V gene: TRBV7-8
CDR3 length: 14
D gene: TRBD2
J gene: TRBJ2-7
CDR3 protein: CASSPSGSPHEQYF
CDR3 DNA: TGTGCCAGCAGCCCTAGCGGGAGTCCCCACGAGCAGTACTTC

clone size: few
V gene: TRBV5-6
CDR3 length: 15
D gene: TRBD1
J gene: TRBJ2-7
CDR3 protein: CASSLAQGTGSTRNF
CDR3 DNA: TGTGCCAGCAGCTTGGCCCAAGGGACAGGGTCGACTCGCAACTTC

clone size: .
V gene: TRBV5-1
CDR3 length: 15
D gene: TRBD1
J gene: TRBJ2-4
CDR3 protein: CASSLGTGAKNIQYF
CDR3 DNA: TGCGCCAGCAGCTTGGGGACAGGGGCCAAAAACATTCAGTACTTC

clone size: .
V gene: TRBV5-1
CDR3 length: 17
D gene: .
J gene: TRBJ2-7
CDR3 protein: CASSHIGRQGGTYEQYF
CDR3 DNA: TGCGCCAGCAGCCACATTGGTCGGCAGGGAGGAACCTACGAGCAGTACTTC

clone size: once
V gene: TRBV5-6
CDR3 length: 15
D gene: TRBD1
J gene: TRBJ1-4
CDR3 protein: CASSLTGATNEKLFF
CDR3 DNA: TGTGCCAGCAGCTTAACAGGGGCAACTAATGAAAAACTGTTTTTT

clone size: few
V gene: TRBV28
CDR3 length: 14
D gene: .
J gene: TRBJ2-7
CDR3 protein: CASSFTGFSYEQYF
CDR3 DNA: TGTGCCAGCAGTTTTACAGGGTTTTCCTACGAGCAGTACTTC

clone size: .
V gene: TRBV28
CDR3 length: 14
D gene: .
J gene: TRBJ2-3
CDR3 protein: CASSFGGLTDTQYF
CDR3 DNA: TGTGCCAGCAGTTTCGGCGGGCTCACAGATACGCAGTATTTT

clone size: .
V gene: TRBV11-2
CDR3 length: 14
D gene: .
J gene: TRBJ1-5
CDR3 protein: CASSLDRSDQPQHF
CDR3 DNA: TGTGCCAGCAGCTTAGATAGGAGTGATCAGCCCCAGCATTTT

clone size: .
V gene: TRBV11-2
CDR3 length: 17
D gene: .
J gene: TRBJ1-5
CDR3 protein: CASSHEEVPGGNQPQHF
CDR3 DNA: TGTGCCAGCAGCCACGAAGAGGTGCCAGGGGGCAATCAGCCCCAGCATTTT

clone size: .
V gene: TRBV29-1
CDR3 length: 13
D gene: .
J gene: TRBJ2-7
CDR3 protein: CSAAGRFTYEQYF
CDR3 DNA: TGCAGCGCTGCAGGTCGATTTACCTACGAGCAGTACTTC

clone size: .
V gene: TRBV7-2
CDR3 length: 15
D gene: TRBD1
J gene: TRBJ2-7
CDR3 protein: CASSAGTGRSYEQYF
CDR3 DNA: TGTGCCAGCAGCGCCGGGACAGGGAGGTCCTACGAGCAGTACTTC

clone size: .
V gene: TRBV7-8
CDR3 length: 15
D gene: TRBD2
J gene: TRBJ2-7
CDR3 protein: CASSLTSGGADEQYF
CDR3 DNA: TGTGCCAGCAGCTTGACTAGCGGGGGGGCGGACGAGCAGTACTTC

clone size: once
V gene: TRBV2
CDR3 length: 15
D gene: TRBD1
J gene: TRBJ2-7
CDR3 protein: CASSEAGTGTYEQYF
CDR3 DNA: TGTGCCAGCAGTGAAGCCGGGACAGGGACCTACGAGCAGTACTTC

clone size: once
V gene: TRBV9
CDR3 length: 14
D gene: TRBD1
J gene: TRBJ2-1
CDR3 protein: CASSRETGGREQFF
CDR3 DNA: TGTGCCAGCAGCAGAGAGACAGGGGGCCGTGAGCAGTTCTTC

clone size: once
V gene: TRBV19
CDR3 length: 17
D gene: TRBD1
J gene: TRBJ2-6
CDR3 protein: CASSMGQRTSGANVLTF
CDR3 DNA: TGTGCCAGTAGTATGGGACAGAGAACCTCTGGGGCCAACGTCCTGACTTTC

clone size: .
V gene: TRBV9
CDR3 length: 15
D gene: TRBD1
J gene: TRBJ1-4
CDR3 protein: CASSVGGQAHEKLFF
CDR3 DNA: TGTGCCAGCAGCGTAGGGGGACAGGCTCATGAAAAACTGTTTTTT

clone size: .
V gene: TRBV28
CDR3 length: 17
D gene: TRBD2
J gene: TRBJ2-1
CDR3 protein: CASSLGGASGRSNEQFF
CDR3 DNA: TGTGCCAGCAGTTTGGGGGGGGCTAGCGGGAGATCAAATGAGCAGTTCTTC

clone size: .
V gene: TRBV5-1
CDR3 length: 19
D gene: TRBD1
J gene: TRBJ1-1
CDR3 protein: CASSLDRQGALAMNTEAFF
CDR3 DNA: TGCGCCAGCAGCTTGGACCGACAGGGGGCCCTCGCGATGAACACTGAAGCTTTCTTT

clone size: few
V gene: TRBV5-8
CDR3 length: 11
D gene: .
J gene: TRBJ2-2
CDR3 protein: CASNRAGELFF
CDR3 DNA: TGTGCCAGCAATCGGGCCGGGGAGCTGTTTTTT

clone size: .
V gene: TRBV19
CDR3 length: 15
D gene: .
J gene: TRBJ1-5
CDR3 protein: CASSKGGNNNQPQHF
CDR3 DNA: TGTGCCAGTAGTAAGGGGGGGAACAACAATCAGCCCCAGCATTTT

clone size: .
V gene: TRBV4-2
CDR3 length: 14
D gene: TRBD1
J gene: TRBJ1-1
CDR3 protein: CASSLQGGNTEAFF
CDR3 DNA: TGTGCCAGCAGCCTACAGGGGGGGAACACTGAAGCTTTCTTT

clone size: .
V gene: TRBV7-2
CDR3 length: 14
D gene: .
J gene: TRBJ1-1
CDR3 protein: CASSLGWGDLEAFF
CDR3 DNA: TGTGCCAGCAGCTTAGGATGGGGCGATCTTGAAGCTTTCTTT

clone size: .
V gene: TRBV27
CDR3 length: 15
D gene: .
J gene: TRBJ2-3
CDR3 protein: CASSLSVRITDTQYF
CDR3 DNA: TGTGCCAGCAGTTTATCGGTGCGGATCACAGATACGCAGTATTTT